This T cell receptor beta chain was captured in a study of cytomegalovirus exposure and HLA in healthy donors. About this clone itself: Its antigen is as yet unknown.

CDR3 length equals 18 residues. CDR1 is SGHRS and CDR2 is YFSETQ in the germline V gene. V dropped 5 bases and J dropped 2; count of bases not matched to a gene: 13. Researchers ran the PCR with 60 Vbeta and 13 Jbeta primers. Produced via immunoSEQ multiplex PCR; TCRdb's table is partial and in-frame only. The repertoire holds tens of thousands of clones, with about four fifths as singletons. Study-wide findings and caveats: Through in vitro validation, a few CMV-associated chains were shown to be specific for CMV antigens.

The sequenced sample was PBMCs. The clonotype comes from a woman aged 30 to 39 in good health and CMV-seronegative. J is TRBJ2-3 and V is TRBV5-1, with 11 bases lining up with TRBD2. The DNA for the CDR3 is TGCGCCAGCAGACCCCCCCGGACTAGCGGGTCATACACAGATACGCAGTATTTT. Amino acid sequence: CASRPPRTSGSYTDTQYF.